What follows is one TCR beta chain and its context. This CDR3 has 15 amino acids. Per the germline V gene, CDR1 is SEHNR and CDR2 is FQNEAQ (reference sequence). The trim removed 4 bases at V and 2 bases at J, leaving 8 bases unmatched. This sample stems from a study of T-cell reconstitution after alpha-beta-depleted transplantation in children. The library targeted TCRbeta and was prepared with unique molecular identifiers. Via MiXCR, TCRdb re-called the PCR reads, giving one row per CDR3 protein. In the table there are hundreds of thousands of distinct CDR3 sequences, under 20% of which are singletons.

Sequencing was performed on PBMCs, mostly from graft donor cells, taken 360 days after TCRalphabeta/CD19-depleted stem cell transplant. The chain links TRBV7-9 to TRBJ2-7; 7 bases fit TRBD2. The clonotype originates from a boy in the first two years of life who had a stem cell transplant for Wiskott-Aldrich syndrome, so the T cells may come from the graft donor. CDR3 nucleotides: TGTGCCAGCAGCTCCCCCGGGACTATAGCCTACGAGCAGTACTTC. Translated, it gives CASSSPGTIAYEQYF. Filled out from reference TRBV7-9 and TRBJ2-7, the complete variable domain reads DTGVSQNPRHKITKRGQNVTFRCDPISEHNRLYWYRQTLGQGPEFLTYFQNEAQLEKSRLLSDRFSAERPKGSFSTLEIQRTEQGDSAMYLCASSSPGTIAYEQYFGPGTRLTVT.